This TCR beta chain was sequenced during a study of T cells in Graves' hyperthyroidism and ophthalmopathy. The CDR3 regions of TCR beta were amplified from RNA transcripts. The HTBI primer set drove a first-round RT-PCR of the TCR CDR3. Each CDR3 protein is one row after TCRdb ran MiXCR on the multiplex PCR reads. The sample contains about 560,000 distinct CDR3 sequences, around 45% of which appear only once. Germline CDR1 reads SGHDN; CDR2 reads FVKESK. The CDR3 covers 15 residues. V gave up 1 base and J gave up 3 bases, with 13 bases separating them. The source of this sequence is a woman between 18 and 29 years old with Graves' hyperthyroidism. The sample consisted of peripheral blood or thyroid tissue (not recorded which). The rearrangement uses TRBV14 and TRBJ2-7; D remains ambiguous. DNA for the CDR3: TGTGCCAGCAGCCAAGGACCCGAGACTCACTACGAGCAGTACTTC. This translates into CASSQGPETHYEQYF.